Listed here is a single TCR beta chain. TCRdb's table, derived via immunoSEQ multiplex PCR, lists solely in-frame clones and lacks some. The sample holds about 160,000 clones, approximately 90% seen once. The sample is drawn from a study of blood T cell repertoires in COVID-19. Study at large: Samples came from the United States, Italy and Spain, spanning acute and convalescent COVID-19.

Per germline, CDR1 MNHEY and CDR2 SVGEGT. V was pared by 2 bases and J by 4 bases, with 10 bases between. There are 14 residues in the CDR3. This receptor was taken from a man aged 25 to 40 with COVID-19, enrolled during active disease. This rearrangement joins TRBV6-2 or TRBV6-3 to TRBJ2-3; no firm D call. The material sequenced was peripheral blood. CDR3 loop: CASSYKRVPDTQYF. The DNA of the CDR3 is TGTGCCAGCAGTTACAAGAGAGTCCCAGATACGCAGTATTTT.